Listed below are T cell receptor beta chains from one sample, sequenced in a study of shared clonotypes between healthy human individuals. The method was immunoSEQ multiplex PCR; TCRdb's version includes in-frame clones alone and lacks a portion of them. The data hold about 1,500,000 clones, with around 97% observed a single time. Sequencing was performed on naive CD4+ T cells sorted from blood. The receptors stem from a young man in good health. The conserved cysteine and the conserved F or W are not part of the CDR3 here.

j_call v_call cdr3_aa
TRBJ2-7 TRBV19 ASSILLVGRAEGPYEQY
TRBJ2-2 TRBV28 ASSLRLALAVGELF
TRBJ2-1 TRBV28 ASRDRPSYNEQF
TRBJ1-2 TRBV27 ASSLQGASNYGYT
TRBJ1-2 TRBV5-5 ASSPQQGHYLHGYT
TRBJ2-1 TRBV5-4 ASSSRQGEIWEQF
TRBJ2-6 TRBV19 ASSFEGLGSGANVLT
TRBJ2-3 TRBV5-1 ASSSLALAGGQADTQY
TRBJ2-2 TRBV19 ASSIRQNTGELF
TRBJ2-5 TRBV27 ASRYRDLETQY
TRBJ2-2 TRBV29-1 SIHTGELF
TRBJ1-1 TRBV7-9 ASSFLSGQVFMNTEAF
TRBJ2-3 TRBV18 ASSSLAGSSTDTQY
TRBJ1-2 TRBV28 ASSSQGGYT
TRBJ2-1 TRBV28 ASNPSSGSSYNEQF
TRBJ2-3 TRBV28 ASSYIGAGRGADTQY
TRBJ2-1 TRBV9 ASSASTRDYSYNEQF
TRBJ1-1 TRBV7-3 ASSLSVEAF
TRBJ1-1 TRBV5-4 ASSLIGQGTEAF
TRBJ2-7 TRBV15 ATSRDLVYEQY
TRBJ2-7 TRBV18 ASSPPSGEQY
TRBJ2-2 TRBV5-1 ASSLVGLVGGELF
TRBJ2-7 TRBV4-1 ASSQDKHRVQY
TRBJ1-5 TRBV6-1 ASSERPQGLNSNQPQH
TRBJ1-3 TRBV29-1 SVGADSGNTIY
TRBJ2-1 TRBV14 ASSRDPDTRNEQF
TRBJ1-5 TRBV6-1 ASSLLQHSNQPQH
TRBJ1-3 TRBV10-3 ATRTDSGNTIY
TRBJ2-5 TRBV7-2 ASSLRDMGQETQY
TRBJ1-1 TRBV27 ASSSETGIGDTEAF
TRBJ2-3 TRBV27 ASRSEGTTDTQY
TRBJ1-1 TRBV12-5 ASGSGRQSNTEAF
TRBJ2-7 TRBV28 ASQGIDYEQY
TRBJ1-5 TRBV5-8 ASSLAGGISQPQH
TRBJ2-5 TRBV5-4 ASSLVGGGKETQY
TRBJ2-3 TRBV28 ASRPRHRSTDTQY
TRBJ2-7 TRBV27 ASSRSGQRFTYEQY
TRBJ2-5 TRBV7-2 ASSSAGFQETQY
TRBJ2-1 TRBV7-3 ASSLSGSSYNEQF
TRBJ2-1 TRBV5-1 ASSPALYRSYNEQF
TRBJ2-7 TRBV10-2 ASSESLREQY
TRBJ2-1 TRBV4-3 ASSQDPGRVGNEQF
TRBJ2-1 TRBV9 ASSGGVGYNEQF
TRBJ1-1 TRBV5-5 ASSPPGGPMNTEAF
TRBJ2-7 TRBV5-6 ASSFLSGSHEQY
TRBJ1-5 TRBV5-5 ASSLEAGNQPQH
TRBJ2-1 TRBV5-1 ASSLGLAGILAYNEQF
TRBJ1-1 TRBV2 ASTRTVTHTEAF
TRBJ2-4 TRBV11-2 ASNTGTGRGVGAKNIQY
TRBJ2-1 TRBV10-3 AIRYGQSGNEQF